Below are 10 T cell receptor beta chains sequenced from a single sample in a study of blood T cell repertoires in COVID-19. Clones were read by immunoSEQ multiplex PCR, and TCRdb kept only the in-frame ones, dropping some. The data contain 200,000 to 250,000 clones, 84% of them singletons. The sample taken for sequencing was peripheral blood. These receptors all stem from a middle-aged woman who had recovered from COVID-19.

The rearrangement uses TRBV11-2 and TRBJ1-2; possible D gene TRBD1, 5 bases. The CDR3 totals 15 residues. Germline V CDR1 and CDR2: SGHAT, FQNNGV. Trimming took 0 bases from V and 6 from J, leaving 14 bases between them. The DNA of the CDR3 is TGTGCCAGCAGCTTAGATACCCTCGGGGGGAATGGCTACACCTTC. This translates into CASSLDTLGGNGYTF.

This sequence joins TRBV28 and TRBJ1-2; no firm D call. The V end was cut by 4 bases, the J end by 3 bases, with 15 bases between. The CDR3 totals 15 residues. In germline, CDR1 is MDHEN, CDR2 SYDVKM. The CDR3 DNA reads TGTGCCAGCAGTTCCCTCGCTGGTAGCTACTATGGCTACACCTTC. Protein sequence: CASSSLAGSYYGYTF.

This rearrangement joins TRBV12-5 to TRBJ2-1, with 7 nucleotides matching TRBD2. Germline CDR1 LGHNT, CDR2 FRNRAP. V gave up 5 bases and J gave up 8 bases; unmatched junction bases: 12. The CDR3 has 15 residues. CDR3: CASGLQRGWTDEQFF. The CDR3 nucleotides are TGTGCTAGTGGTCTCCAGCGGGGCTGGACTGATGAGCAGTTCTTC.

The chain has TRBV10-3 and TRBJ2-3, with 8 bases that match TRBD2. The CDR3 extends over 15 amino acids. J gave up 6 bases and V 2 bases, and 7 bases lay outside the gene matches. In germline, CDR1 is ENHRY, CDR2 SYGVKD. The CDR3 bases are TGTGCCATCAGTGAGGGGATGGCGGGGGGCGATACGCAGTATTTT. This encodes CAISEGMAGGDTQYF.

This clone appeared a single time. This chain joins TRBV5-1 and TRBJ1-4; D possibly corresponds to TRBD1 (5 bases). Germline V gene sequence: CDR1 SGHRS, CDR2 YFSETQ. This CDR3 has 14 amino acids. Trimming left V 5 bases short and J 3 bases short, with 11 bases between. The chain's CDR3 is CASRLSGSNEKLFF. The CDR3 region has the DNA TGCGCCAGCAGATTGTCAGGGTCTAATGAAAAACTGTTTTTT.

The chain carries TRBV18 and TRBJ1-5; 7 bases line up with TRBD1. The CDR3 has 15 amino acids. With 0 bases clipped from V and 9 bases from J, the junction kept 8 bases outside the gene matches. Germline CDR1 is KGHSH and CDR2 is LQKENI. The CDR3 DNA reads TGTGCCAGCTCACCACCGGGGCAGGGGGGCGGGCCCCAGCATTTT. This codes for CASSPPGQGGGPQHF.

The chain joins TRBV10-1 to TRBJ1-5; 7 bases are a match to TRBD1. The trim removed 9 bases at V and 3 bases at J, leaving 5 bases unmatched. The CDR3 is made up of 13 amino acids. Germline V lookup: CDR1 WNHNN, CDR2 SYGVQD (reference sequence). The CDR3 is CASSTGNNQPQHF. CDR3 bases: TGCGCCAGTTCGACAGGGAACAATCAGCCCCAGCATTTT.

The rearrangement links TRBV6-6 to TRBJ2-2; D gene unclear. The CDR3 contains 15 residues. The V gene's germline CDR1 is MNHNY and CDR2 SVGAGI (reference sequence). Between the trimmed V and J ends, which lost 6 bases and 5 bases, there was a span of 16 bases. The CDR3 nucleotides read TGTGCCAGCAGCCCGATCGTGGCTAGTACCGGGGAGCTGTTTTTT. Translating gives CASSPIVASTGELFF.

In nucleotides, the CDR3 is TGTGCCAGCATCCGGACTAGCGGGGGGGTCAATGAGCAGTTCTTC. This codes for CASIRTSGGVNEQFF. The genes are TRBV6-5 and TRBJ2-1, with 15 bases aligning to TRBD2. Losses at the gene ends were 7 bases for V and 6 bases for J; bases not matched to a gene: 4. Germline V lookup: CDR1 MNHEY, CDR2 SVGAGI. The CDR3 runs to 15 residues.

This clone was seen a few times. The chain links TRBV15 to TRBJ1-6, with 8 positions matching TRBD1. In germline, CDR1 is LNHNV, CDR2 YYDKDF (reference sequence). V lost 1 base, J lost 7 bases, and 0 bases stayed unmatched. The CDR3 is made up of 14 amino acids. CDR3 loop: CATSRGTGNSPLHF. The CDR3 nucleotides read TGTGCCACCAGCAGAGGGACAGGGAATTCACCCCTCCACTTT.